This entry features one T cell receptor beta chain sequence. Both TCRalpha and TCRbeta chains were reverse transcribed with V-gene-specific primers. With a V-primer adapter and a constant-region primer, TCRs were amplified for about 20 PCR cycles. TCRdb independently ran MiXCR on the reads; one entry per CDR3 protein. Of 100,000 or so distinct CDR3 sequences listed, less than 25% were seen once; the top ten hold roughly 4%. Described time point: after trial treatment. Treatment given: LDRT plus nivolumab, ipilimumab, low-dose cyclophosphamide and aspirin (RACIN trial). The sample is drawn from a study of low-dose radiotherapy and immunotherapy resistance in tumors. This receptor was taken from a male donor with prostate cancer. The starting material was PBMCs, obtained after low-dose radiotherapy plus immunotherapy.

The chain's CDR3 is CASSFAASGNYHRSYNEQFF. As DNA, the CDR3 is TGTGCCAGCAGTTTTGCGGCTAGCGGGAATTATCACCGGTCATACAATGAGCAGTTCTTC. The chain recombines TRBV28 with TRBJ2-1; TRBD2 matches at 9 bases. Germline V gives CDR1 MDHEN, CDR2 SYDVKM. CDR3 length: 20 amino acids. Trimming took 3 bases from V and 4 from J; bases not matched to a gene: 19.